This T cell receptor (beta chain) derives from a study of cytomegalovirus exposure and HLA in healthy donors. Researchers ran the PCR with 60 Vbeta and 13 Jbeta primers. Generated by immunoSEQ multiplex PCR, the TCRdb table keeps only in-frame clones and is missing some. The data hold roughly 230,000 clones, with about nine tenths observed a single time. Germline V lookup: CDR1 LNHDA, CDR2 SQIVND (reference sequence). This CDR3 has 14 amino acids. The V gene end was trimmed by 7 bases and the J gene end by 2 bases; junction bases not matched to a gene: 5. The chain recombines TRBV19 with TRBJ2-7, with 10 bases identical to TRBD1. The material sequenced was PBMCs. The receptor's source is a girl aged 2-10 years in good health and CMV-seronegative. CDR3: CASNSGTGAYEQYF. The CDR3 region has the DNA TGTGCCAGTAACTCCGGGACAGGGGCCTACGAGCAGTACTTC.